Listed here are 23 T cell receptor beta chains from one sample, sequenced in a study of patients and donors after allogeneic stem cell transplantation (TCRdb year 2020). Receptor libraries were prepared by RT-PCR. The instrument given in TCRdb is NextSeq 550. TCRdb's own reprocessing of the public reads used fastp at Q25 and MiXCR and kept productive beta chains. Each entry merges the rows of one CDR3 protein and shows their most common DNA and genes. For this sample there are about 24,000 distinct CDR3 sequences; 25% to 30% appear just once. Of the sample, just under 50% is held by the ten largest clones. Input material: blood, either unsorted or a sorted T cell fraction (not recorded which). These receptors were taken from a human donor who was either an allogeneic HSCT recipient or a stem cell or donor lymphocyte infusion donor (not recorded which). It is not recorded whose cells these are; they may come from a transplant donor.

This chain connects TRBV20-1 to TRBJ2-4; TRBD2 matches 8 bases. V lost 1 base and J lost 6; bases outside the gene matches: 2. In germline, CDR1 is DFQATT, CDR2 SNEGSKA (reference sequence). This CDR3 spans 13 amino acids. CDR3 nucleotide sequence: TGCAGTGCTAGAGTAGCGGGACTAAACATTCAGTACTTC. It encodes CSARVAGLNIQYF.

This clonotype has more than one count but fewer than ten. The chain combines TRBV6-1 with TRBJ2-1, with D perhaps assigned TRBD1 or TRBD2 (5 bases each). Germline values: CDR1 MNHNS, CDR2 SASEGT. Trimming stripped 8 bases from V and 3 bases from J, with 11 bases between. This CDR3 is built from 13 residues. CDR3 in DNA: TGTGCCAGCTCCGGGACGATCTACAATGAGCAGTTCTTC. Encoded protein: CASSGTIYNEQFF.

This clonotype was recorded at least ten times. V and J are TRBV4-3 and TRBJ1-4; the D gene is possibly TRBD1 (5 bases). V dropped 0 bases and J dropped 7 bases, with 9 bases sitting between them. Germline CDR1 is LGHNA and CDR2 is YSLEER. CDR3 length: 14 amino acids. The CDR3 spells CASSQDWQGEKLFF. The CDR3 region has the DNA TGCGCCAGCAGCCAAGATTGGCAGGGTGAAAAACTGTTTTTT.

The chain is built from TRBV28 and TRBJ1-5; D ambiguous. Germline V CDR1 and CDR2: MDHEN, SYDVKM. V was cut by 2 bases and J by 4 bases, with 9 bases left in between. The CDR3 extends over 14 amino acids. The CDR3 here is CASSLAQENQPQHF. The CDR3 DNA reads TGTGCCAGCAGTTTAGCCCAGGAAAATCAGCCCCAGCATTTT.

This clonotype has a count of ten or more. The chain joins TRBV15 to TRBJ1-3; no firm D call. CDR1 is LNHNV, CDR2 YYDKDF, per germline (reference sequence). Trimming took off 4 bases at V and 8 bases at J, with 18 bases between the two ends. CDR3 length equals 15 residues. The CDR3 nucleotides read TGTGCCACCAGCAAGCCCGACCGCACTCGGGACACCATATATTTT. Translated: CATSKPDRTRDTIYF.

The rearrangement joins TRBV12-3 or TRBV12-4 to TRBJ2-1; D is uncertain. CDR3 length: 14 amino acids. With 6 bases removed from V and 0 bases from J, the gap between germline ends came to 9 bases. DNA of the CDR3: TGTGCCAGCAGCGGTATGAGCTCCTACAATGAGCAGTTCTTC. Residues: CASSGMSSYNEQFF.

J is TRBJ2-1 and V is TRBV5-1; 10 bases are a match to TRBD2. From germline, CDR1 is SGHRS and CDR2 YFSETQ. This CDR3 comprises 15 residues. V was pared by 4 bases and J by 8 bases, with 9 bases of the junction left unmatched. The CDR3, as DNA: TGCGCCAGCAGCCAGTCTAGCGGGGGTTTCGATGAGCAGTTCTTC. Protein product: CASSQSSGGFDEQFF.

This clonotype came up a few times. The chain recombines TRBV10-3 with TRBJ1-1; D not certain. Between the trimmed V and J ends, which lost 0 bases and 1 base, there was a span of 15 bases. The CDR3 is 17 residues long. Per germline, CDR1 ENHRY and CDR2 SYGVKD. CDR3 loop: CAISESIVGLPNTEAFF. The CDR3 DNA reads TGTGCCATCAGTGAGTCGATCGTAGGACTGCCGAACACTGAAGCTTTCTTT.

The rearrangement uses TRBV6-5 and TRBJ1-6; D is uncertain. The germline V gene has CDR1 MNHEY and CDR2 SVGAGI. The germline V and J ends were trimmed by 1 base and 1 base, with 14 bases remaining between them. The CDR3 runs to 18 residues. Here the CDR3 DNA reads TGTGCCAGCAGTTACTTGTACTGGGCCTATTCCTATAATTCACCCCTCCACTTT. This sequence encodes CASSYLYWAYSYNSPLHF.

V usage is TRBV20-1 and J usage is TRBJ1-5; 7 positions agree with TRBD1. From germline, CDR1 is DFQATT and CDR2 SNEGSKA (reference sequence). After removal of 6 bases from V and 1 base from J, the junction contained 3 bases not matched to a gene. CDR3 length: 13 amino acids. The CDR3 nucleotides are TGCAGTGCCTGGACAGGCAGCAATCAGCCCCAGCATTTT. Protein sequence: CSAWTGSNQPQHF.

The chain recombines TRBV29-1 with TRBJ2-7; the D gene could be TRBD1 or TRBD2 (5 bases each). The V end was cut by 1 base, the J end by 6 bases, with 16 bases between. In germline, CDR1 is SQVTM, CDR2 ANQGSEA. The CDR3 length is 14 residues. CDR3 residues: CSVEVGSSGTEQYF. CDR3 nucleotides: TGCAGCGTTGAAGTCGGCAGCTCGGGGACCGAGCAGTACTTC.

In its sample, this clonotype was seen a few times. V usage is TRBV15 and J usage is TRBJ2-5, with D hard to call. The V and J ends lost 4 bases and 5 bases respectively, with 8 bases between them. Germline loops: CDR1 LNHNV, CDR2 YYDKDF (reference sequence). This CDR3 has 12 residues. CDR3: CATSTDFETQYF. The CDR3 DNA follows: TGTGCCACCAGCACCGATTTTGAGACCCAGTACTTC.

This clonotype appeared a few times. The junction departs from germline at one end; a sequencing error may be responsible. V usage is TRBV20-1 and J usage is TRBJ1-1; D is uncertain. The CDR3 spans 13 residues. Per germline, CDR1 DFQATT and CDR2 SNEGSKA (reference sequence). DNA of the CDR3: TGCAGTGCCAGAGGTTACAGGAACACTGAAGCTTTCTTT. This translates into CSARGYRNTEAFF.

This clonotype was seen only a few times. This sequence joins TRBV28 and TRBJ2-7; tentative D call: TRBD1 (6 bases). This CDR3 has 13 amino acids. Germline V gene data show CDR1 as MDHEN and CDR2 as SYDVKM. Trimming removed 1 base at V and 7 bases at J, with 11 bases between. CDR3 sequence reads: CASSLYRAREQYV. The CDR3, as DNA: TGTGCCAGCAGTTTATACAGGGCAAGGGAGCAGTACGTC.

This clonotype was counted between two and nine times. V is TRBV5-1 and J is TRBJ1-2; TRBD1 might be the D (6 bases). The CDR3 has 13 amino acids. V was clipped by 2 bases and J by 4 bases, with 9 bases between them. Germline CDR1 SGHRS, CDR2 YFSETQ. Written as DNA, the CDR3 is TGCGCCAGCAGCTTCGACAGGTCCTATGGCTACACCTTC. Protein: CASSFDRSYGYTF.

The genes are TRBV4-2 and TRBJ1-3, with D tentatively TRBD1 (5 bases). This CDR3 is built from 16 residues. V lost 0 bases to trimming and J lost 0 bases, with 9 bases between them. Per germline, CDR1 LGHNA and CDR2 YNFKEQ. CDR3 protein: CASSQERDFSGNTIYF. CDR3 DNA: TGTGCCAGCAGCCAAGAGAGGGACTTCTCTGGAAACACCATATATTTT.

The chain's CDR3 is CASSPQAEPDYGYTF. The DNA for the CDR3 is TGTGCCAGCTCACCACAGGCAGAGCCCGACTATGGCTACACCTTC. The chain combines TRBV18 with TRBJ1-2; D gene uncertain. V gave up 1 base and J gave up 3 bases, with 12 bases separating them. This CDR3 spans 15 amino acids. CDR1 is KGHSH and CDR2 is LQKENI in the germline V gene.

V gene TRBV28 combines with J gene TRBJ2-1; 11 bases align to TRBD1. From germline, CDR1 is MDHEN and CDR2 SYDVKM. J gave up 3 bases and V 2 bases, and 6 bases lay outside the gene matches. This CDR3 is 17 amino acids long. The CDR3 loop is CASSLTRGTGGYNEQFF. As DNA, the CDR3 is TGTGCCAGCAGTTTAACCCGGGGGACAGGGGGCTACAATGAGCAGTTCTTC.

This sequence joins TRBV5-1 and TRBJ2-4; D remains ambiguous. The CDR3 spans 16 residues. Deletions cut 4 bases from V and 0 bases from J, with 14 bases between. CDR1 is SGHRS and CDR2 is YFSETQ in the germline V gene. CDR3 nucleotides: TGCGCCAGCAGCGCGTACGCGTACTTAGCCAAAAACATTCAGTACTTC. Amino acids: CASSAYAYLAKNIQYF.

This clonotype appeared many times. The chain joins TRBV3-1 to TRBJ1-3, with D maybe TRBD1 (6 bases). The V gene lost 1 base and the J gene lost 9 bases, with 7 bases spanning the gap. Germline loops: CDR1 LGHDT, CDR2 YNNKEL (reference sequence). CDR3 length equals 12 residues. DNA of the CDR3: TGTGCCAGCAGCCAAGGAGGGGGCACCATATATTTT. Its translation: CASSQGGGTIYF.

Ten or more counts support this clonotype. The chain employs TRBV3-1 and TRBJ1-2; 7 nucleotides agree with TRBD1. J was trimmed by 5 bases and V by 4 bases; bases with no gene match: 4. The germline V gene encodes CDR1 LGHDT and CDR2 YNNKEL (reference sequence). This CDR3 spans 13 amino acids. The CDR3 DNA reads as TGTGCCAGCAGCCGAGGGACAGCTTATGGCTACACCTTC. Its protein is CASSRGTAYGYTF.

The rearrangement joins TRBV12-3 or TRBV12-4 to TRBJ2-3, with D unclear. The CDR3 loop spans 15 amino acids. Trimming removed 2 bases at V and 2 bases at J, with 11 bases between. Here the CDR3 reads CASSLNSLPTDTQYF. As DNA, the CDR3 is TGTGCCAGCAGTTTAAACTCCCTCCCCACAGATACGCAGTATTTT.

This clonotype has a count of ten or more. At one of its ends the junction is not consistent with the germline gene, which may arise from a read error. The V call is TRBV12-3 or TRBV12-4, the J call TRBJ1-6; 7 bases align to TRBD1. The CDR3 is 14 amino acids. CDR3 coding DNA: TGCGCCAGCAGCTTGGGACAGTCTAATTCACCCCTCCACTTT. Translation gives CASSLGQSNSPLHF.